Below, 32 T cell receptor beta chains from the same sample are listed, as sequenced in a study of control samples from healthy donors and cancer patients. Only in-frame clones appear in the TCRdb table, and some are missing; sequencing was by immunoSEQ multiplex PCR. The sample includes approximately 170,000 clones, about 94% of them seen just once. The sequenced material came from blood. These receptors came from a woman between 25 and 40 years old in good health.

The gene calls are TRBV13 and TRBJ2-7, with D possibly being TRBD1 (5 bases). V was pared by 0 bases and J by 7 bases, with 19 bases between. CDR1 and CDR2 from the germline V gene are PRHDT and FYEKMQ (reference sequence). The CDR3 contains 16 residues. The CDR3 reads CASSLGAAGLNREQYF. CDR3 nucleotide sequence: TGTGCCAGCAGCTTAGGCGCGGCAGGGTTAAATAGGGAGCAGTACTTC. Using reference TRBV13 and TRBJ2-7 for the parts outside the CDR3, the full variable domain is AAGVIQSPRHLIKEKRETATLKCYPIPRHDTVYWYQQGPGQDPQFLISFYEKMQSDKGSIPDRFSAQQFSDYHSELNMSSLELGDSALYFCASSLGAAGLNREQYFGPGTRLTVT.

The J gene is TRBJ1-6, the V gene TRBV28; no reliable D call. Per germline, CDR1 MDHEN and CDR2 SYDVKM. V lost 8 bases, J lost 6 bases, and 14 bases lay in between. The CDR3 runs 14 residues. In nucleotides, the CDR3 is TGTGCCAGCCACCTACGAGGCCTTAATTCACCCCTCCACTTT. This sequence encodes CASHLRGLNSPLHF.

As DNA, the CDR3 is TGCAGTGCTTCCTCCGGGTCGGCGCAGTATTTT. This encodes CSASSGSAQYF. The V and J genes are TRBV20-1 and TRBJ2-3, with unresolved D. Per germline, CDR1 DFQATT and CDR2 SNEGSKA (reference sequence). The germline V and J ends were trimmed by 5 bases and 10 bases, with 13 bases remaining between them. This CDR3 is built from 11 residues.

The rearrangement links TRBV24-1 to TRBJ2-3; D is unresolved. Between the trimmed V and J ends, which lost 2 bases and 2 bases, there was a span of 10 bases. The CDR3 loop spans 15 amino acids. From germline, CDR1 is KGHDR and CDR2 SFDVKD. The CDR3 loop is CATSDSAGFTDTQYF. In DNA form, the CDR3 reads TGTGCCACCAGTGATTCCGCCGGGTTCACAGATACGCAGTATTTT.

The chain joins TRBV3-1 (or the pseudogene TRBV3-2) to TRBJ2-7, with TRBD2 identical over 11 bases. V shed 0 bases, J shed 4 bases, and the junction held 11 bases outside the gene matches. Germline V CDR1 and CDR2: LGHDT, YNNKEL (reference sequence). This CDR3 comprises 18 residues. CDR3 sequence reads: CASSQEYLSSGRRYEQYF. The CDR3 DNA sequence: TGTGCCAGCAGCCAAGAATACCTATCTAGCGGGAGGAGGTACGAGCAGTACTTC.

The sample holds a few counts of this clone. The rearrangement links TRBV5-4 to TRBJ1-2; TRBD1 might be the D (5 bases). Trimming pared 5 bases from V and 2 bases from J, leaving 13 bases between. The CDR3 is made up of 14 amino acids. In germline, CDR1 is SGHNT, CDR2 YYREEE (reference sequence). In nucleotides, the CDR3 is TGTGCCAGCAGTCCCCCGGGGCGCAACTATGGCTACACCTTC. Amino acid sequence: CASSPPGRNYGYTF. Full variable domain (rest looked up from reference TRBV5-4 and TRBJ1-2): ETGVTQSPTHLIKTRGQQVTLRCSSQSGHNTVSWYQQALGQGPQFIFQYYREEENGRGNFPPRFSGLQFPNYSSELNVNALELDDSALYLCASSPPGRNYGYTFGSGTRLTVV.

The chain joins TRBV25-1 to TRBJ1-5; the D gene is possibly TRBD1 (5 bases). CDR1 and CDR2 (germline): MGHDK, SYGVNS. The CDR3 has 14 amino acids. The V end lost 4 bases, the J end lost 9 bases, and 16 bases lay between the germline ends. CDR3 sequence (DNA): TGTGCCAGCAGTGGTGACAGCGAGCATCGGCCCCAGCATTTT. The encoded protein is CASSGDSEHRPQHF.

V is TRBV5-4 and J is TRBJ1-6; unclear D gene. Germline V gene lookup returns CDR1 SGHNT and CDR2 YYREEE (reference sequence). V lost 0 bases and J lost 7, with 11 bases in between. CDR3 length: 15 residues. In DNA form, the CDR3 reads TGTGCCAGCAGCTTGGACGGGGTTAGCAATTCACCCCTCCACTTT. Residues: CASSLDGVSNSPLHF.

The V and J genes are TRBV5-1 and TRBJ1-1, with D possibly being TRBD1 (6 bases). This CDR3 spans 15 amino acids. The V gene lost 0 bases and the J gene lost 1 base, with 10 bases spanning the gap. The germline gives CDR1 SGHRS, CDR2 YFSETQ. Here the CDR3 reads CASSLVLGQNTEAFF. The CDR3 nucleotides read TGCGCCAGCAGCTTGGTACTGGGACAGAACACTGAAGCTTTCTTT. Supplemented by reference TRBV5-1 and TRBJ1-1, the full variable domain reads KAGVTQTPRYLIKTRGQQVTLSCSPISGHRSVSWYQQTPGQGLQFLFEYFSETQRNKGNFPGRFSGRQFSNSRSEMNVSTLELGDSALYLCASSLVLGQNTEAFFGQGTRLTVV.

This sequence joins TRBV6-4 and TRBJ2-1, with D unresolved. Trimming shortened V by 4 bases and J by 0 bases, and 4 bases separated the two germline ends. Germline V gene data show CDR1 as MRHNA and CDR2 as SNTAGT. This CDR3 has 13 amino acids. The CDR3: CASSAGSYNEQFF. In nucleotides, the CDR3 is TGTGCCAGCAGTGCGGGCTCCTACAATGAGCAGTTCTTC.

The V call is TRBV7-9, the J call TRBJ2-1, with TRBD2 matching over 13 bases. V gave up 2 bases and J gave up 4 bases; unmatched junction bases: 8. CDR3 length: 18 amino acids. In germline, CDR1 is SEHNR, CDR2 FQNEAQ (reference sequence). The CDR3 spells CASSLSLGLAGVYNEQFF. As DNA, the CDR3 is TGTGCCAGCAGCTTATCTCTTGGACTAGCGGGAGTGTACAATGAGCAGTTCTTC.

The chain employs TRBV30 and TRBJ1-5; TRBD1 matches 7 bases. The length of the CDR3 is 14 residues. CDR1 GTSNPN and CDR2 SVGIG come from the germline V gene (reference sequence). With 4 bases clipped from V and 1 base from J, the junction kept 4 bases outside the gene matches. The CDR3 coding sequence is TGTGCCTGGACCACGGGACAGAGCAATCAGCCCCAGCATTTT. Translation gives CAWTTGQSNQPQHF.

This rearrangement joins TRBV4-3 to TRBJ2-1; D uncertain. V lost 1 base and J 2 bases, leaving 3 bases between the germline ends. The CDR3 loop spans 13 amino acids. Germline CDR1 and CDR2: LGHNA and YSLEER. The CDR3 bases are TGCGCCAGCAGCCAAGCGACCTACAATGAGCAGTTCTTC. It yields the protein CASSQATYNEQFF.

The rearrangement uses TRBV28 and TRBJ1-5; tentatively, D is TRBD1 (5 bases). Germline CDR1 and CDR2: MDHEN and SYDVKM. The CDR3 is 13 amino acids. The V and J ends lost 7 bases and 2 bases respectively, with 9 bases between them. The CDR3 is CASTGTGNQPQHF. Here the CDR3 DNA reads TGTGCCAGCACTGGGACGGGCAATCAGCCCCAGCATTTT.

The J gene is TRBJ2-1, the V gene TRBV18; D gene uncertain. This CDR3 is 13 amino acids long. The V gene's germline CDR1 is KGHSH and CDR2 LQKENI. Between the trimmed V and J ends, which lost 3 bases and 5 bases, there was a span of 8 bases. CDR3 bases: TGTGCCAGCTCACCTCGGATTAACAATGAGCAGTTCTTC. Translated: CASSPRINNEQFF.

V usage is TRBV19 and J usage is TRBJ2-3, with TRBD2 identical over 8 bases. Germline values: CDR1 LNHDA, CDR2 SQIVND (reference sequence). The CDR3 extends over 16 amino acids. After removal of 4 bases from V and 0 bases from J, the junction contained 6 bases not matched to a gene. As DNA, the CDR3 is TGTGCCAGTAGTACCCCAGCTAGCGGGAGCACAGATACGCAGTATTTT. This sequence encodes CASSTPASGSTDTQYF.

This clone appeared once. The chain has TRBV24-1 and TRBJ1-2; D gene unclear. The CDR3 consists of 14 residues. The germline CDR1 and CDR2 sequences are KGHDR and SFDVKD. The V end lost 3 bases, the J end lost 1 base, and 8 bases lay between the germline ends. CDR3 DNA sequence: TGTGCCACCAGTGATCCTACGGTTAACTATGGCTACACCTTC. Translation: CATSDPTVNYGYTF.

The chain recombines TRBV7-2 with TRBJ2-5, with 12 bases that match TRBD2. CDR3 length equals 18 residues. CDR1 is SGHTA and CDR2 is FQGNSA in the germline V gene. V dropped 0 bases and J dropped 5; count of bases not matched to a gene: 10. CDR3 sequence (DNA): TGTGCCAGCAGCTTAGCCGGACCCCTAGCGGGAGGGTGGGAGACCCAGTACTTC. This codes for CASSLAGPLAGGWETQYF.

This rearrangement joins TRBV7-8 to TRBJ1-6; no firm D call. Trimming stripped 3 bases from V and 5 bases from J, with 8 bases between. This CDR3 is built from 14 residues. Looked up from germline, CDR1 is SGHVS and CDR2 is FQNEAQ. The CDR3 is CASSFRRDNSPLHF. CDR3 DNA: TGTGCCAGCAGCTTTCGGCGGGATAATTCACCCCTCCACTTT.

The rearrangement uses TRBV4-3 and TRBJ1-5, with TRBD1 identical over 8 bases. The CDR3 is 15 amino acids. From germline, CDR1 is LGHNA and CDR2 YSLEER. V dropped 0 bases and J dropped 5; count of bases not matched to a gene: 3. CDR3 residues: CASSQDWTGYQPQHF. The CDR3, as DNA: TGCGCCAGCAGCCAAGACTGGACAGGGTATCAGCCCCAGCATTTT.

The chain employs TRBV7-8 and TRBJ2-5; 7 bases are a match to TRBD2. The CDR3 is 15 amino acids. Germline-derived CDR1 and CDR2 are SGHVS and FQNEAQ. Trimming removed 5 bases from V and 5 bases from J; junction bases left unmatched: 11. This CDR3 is CASSPASGRAETQYF. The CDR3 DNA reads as TGTGCCAGCAGCCCCGCTAGCGGTAGAGCGGAGACCCAGTACTTC.

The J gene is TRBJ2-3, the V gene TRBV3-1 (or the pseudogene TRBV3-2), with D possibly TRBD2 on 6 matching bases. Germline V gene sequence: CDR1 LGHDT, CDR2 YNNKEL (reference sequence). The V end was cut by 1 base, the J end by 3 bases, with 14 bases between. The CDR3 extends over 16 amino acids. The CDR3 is CASSQVWGRSTDTQYF. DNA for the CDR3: TGTGCCAGCAGCCAAGTTTGGGGGAGGAGTACAGATACGCAGTATTTT.

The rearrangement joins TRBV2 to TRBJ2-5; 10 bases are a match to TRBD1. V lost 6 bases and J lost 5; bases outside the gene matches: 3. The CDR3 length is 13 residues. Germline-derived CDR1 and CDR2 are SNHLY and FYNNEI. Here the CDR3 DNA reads TGTGCCAGCAGGACAGGGGGCGGTGAGACCCAGTACTTC. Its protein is CASRTGGGETQYF.

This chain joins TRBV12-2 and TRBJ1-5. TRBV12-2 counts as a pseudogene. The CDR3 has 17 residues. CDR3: CASRLEGRGRSNQPQHF. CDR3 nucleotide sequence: TGTGCAAGTCGCTTAGAGGGGCGGGGGAGGAGCAATCAGCCCCAGCATTTT.

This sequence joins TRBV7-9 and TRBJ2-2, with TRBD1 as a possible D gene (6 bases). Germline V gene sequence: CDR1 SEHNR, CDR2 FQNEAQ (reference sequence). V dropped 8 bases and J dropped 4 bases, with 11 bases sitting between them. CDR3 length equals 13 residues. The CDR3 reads CASRTVRTGELFF. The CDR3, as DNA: TGTGCCAGCCGGACAGTTCGCACCGGGGAGCTGTTTTTT.

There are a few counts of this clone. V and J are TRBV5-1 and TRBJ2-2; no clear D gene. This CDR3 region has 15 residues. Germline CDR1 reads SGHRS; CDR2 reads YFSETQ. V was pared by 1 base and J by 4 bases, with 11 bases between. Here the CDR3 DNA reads TGCGCCAGCAGCTTGTGGCAGGCTCCCACCGGGGAGCTGTTTTTT. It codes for CASSLWQAPTGELFF.

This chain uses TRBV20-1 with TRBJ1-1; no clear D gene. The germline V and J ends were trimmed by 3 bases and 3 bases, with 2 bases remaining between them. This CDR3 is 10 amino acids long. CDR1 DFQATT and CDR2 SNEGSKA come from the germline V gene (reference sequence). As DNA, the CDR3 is TGCAGTGCTAGTGACACTGAAGCTTTCTTT. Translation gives CSASDTEAFF.

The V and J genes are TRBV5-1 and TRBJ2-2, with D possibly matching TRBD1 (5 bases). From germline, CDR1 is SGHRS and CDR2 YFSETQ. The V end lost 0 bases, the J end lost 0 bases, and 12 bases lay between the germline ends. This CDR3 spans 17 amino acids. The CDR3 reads CASSLVSGAANTGELFF. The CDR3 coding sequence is TGCGCCAGCAGCTTGGTTAGTGGGGCGGCGAACACCGGGGAGCTGTTTTTT.

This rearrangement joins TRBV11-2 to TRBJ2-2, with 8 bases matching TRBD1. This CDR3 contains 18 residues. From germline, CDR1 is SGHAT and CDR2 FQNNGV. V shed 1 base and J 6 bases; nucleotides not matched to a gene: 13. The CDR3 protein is CASSLVRQGARFAGELFF. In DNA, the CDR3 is TGTGCCAGCAGCTTAGTCCGGCAGGGGGCGCGGTTCGCCGGGGAGCTGTTTTTT.

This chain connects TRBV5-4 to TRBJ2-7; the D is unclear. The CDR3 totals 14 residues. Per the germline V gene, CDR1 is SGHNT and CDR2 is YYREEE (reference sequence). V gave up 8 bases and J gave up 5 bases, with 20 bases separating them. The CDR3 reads CASSAPGPRDEQYF. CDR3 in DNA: TGTGCCAGTTCGGCTCCGGGCCCGCGAGACGAGCAGTACTTC.

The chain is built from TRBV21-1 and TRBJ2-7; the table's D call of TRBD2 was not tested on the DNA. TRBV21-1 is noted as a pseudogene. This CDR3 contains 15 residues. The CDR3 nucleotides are TGTGCCAGCAGCAAAGCGGAGCGGGACTCCTACGAGCAGTACTTC. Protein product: CASSKAERDSYEQYF.

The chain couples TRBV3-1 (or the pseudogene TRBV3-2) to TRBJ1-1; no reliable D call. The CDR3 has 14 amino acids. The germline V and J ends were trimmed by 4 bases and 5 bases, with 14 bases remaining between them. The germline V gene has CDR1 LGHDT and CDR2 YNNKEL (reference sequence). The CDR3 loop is CASSLSFTVTEAFF. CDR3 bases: TGTGCCAGCAGCCTTAGTTTCACGGTGACTGAAGCTTTCTTT.